This TCR beta chain derives from a study of Ad26.COV2.S vaccination and SARS-CoV-2 variants listed by TCRdb under 2021. At the level of the whole study: Vaccine-arm donors came from COV1001, a multicentre, randomized, double-blind, placebo-controlled phase I-IIa trial of Ad26.COV2.S in healthy adults. Ad26.COV2.S was administered intramuscularly at 5 x 10^10 or 1 x 10^11 viral particles, either as a single shot or as two shots given 56 days apart. Sequencing of the TCRbeta repertoire served to evaluate the specificity and breadth of SARS-CoV-2-reactive T cell receptors following Ad26.COV2.S vaccination. The TCR-sequenced set comprised approximately 32 samples: around 20 Ad26.COV2.S vaccine recipients, 5 placebo recipients and 8 SARS-CoV-2 convalescent individuals. Participants in the trial were split at random into five groups of five each, receiving low-dose or high-dose Ad26.COV2.S once or twice, or else placebo on both occasions. Throughout the experiments and outcome assessment, investigators stayed blinded to trial group allocation. Broad study findings and their caveats: Vaccine and placebo recipients had comparable non-spike TCR breadth, which fits with the vaccine containing only spike. Compared with placebo recipients, Ad26.COV2.S recipients showed higher spike-specific TCR breadth (P = 0.0014). According to the authors, total T cell responses may have been underestimated by the TCR breadth and depth analyses. The study was not powered to compare responses between vaccine doses or regimens. After vaccination, substantial breadth of spike-specific CD8+ and CD4+ T cell responses was reported.

Via the germline V gene, CDR1 is KGHSH and CDR2 LQKENI. V sheds 6 bases and J sheds 3 bases, leaving 12 bases between their ends. There are 15 amino acids in the CDR3, from cysteine to phenylalanine inclusive. Only the CDR3 region is kept as DNA, spanning 45 bases read in frame from base 1. The meaning of the sample's treatment or condition label: some 20 received Ad26.COV2.S at low or high dose, single or two shots; a few received placebo; per-sample allocation not given. Repertoires of vaccine and placebo recipients were sequenced from samples taken on day 63 after the first injection. Cohort 1b enrolled around 23 adults aged 18-55 years at a single site in Boston, USA, between 29 July and 7 August 2020. As a vaccine, Ad26.COV2.S was a replication-incompetent adenovirus type 26 vector that expressed a prefusion-stabilized SARS-CoV-2 spike protein derived from the original Wuhan strain. TCRbeta CDR3 regions were sequenced with the immunoSEQ Assay. After extraction, genomic DNA underwent amplification by bias-controlled multiplex PCR, followed by high-throughput sequencing. Regarding the original processing steps: To quantify the absolute abundance of every unique TCRbeta CDR3 region, sequences were collapsed and filtered. T cell fraction was estimated by normalizing TCRbeta template counts to usable DNA, which was measured by amplifying reference genes present in all nucleated cells. Repertoire TCRs were annotated as SARS-CoV-2-specific when V gene, CDR3 amino acid sequence and J gene were exactly matched to a known reactive TCR set. The reference SARS-CoV-2 TCR set came from MIRA and was filtered for enrichment in COVID-19-positive ImmuneCODE repertoires, removing public or cross-reactive TCRs. Using the MIRA antigens, annotated TCRs were further analysed by specific ORF or by position within an ORF. Breadth was defined as the number of annotated unique rearrangements divided by the total number of unique productive rearrangements, and depth was defined as the summed frequency of the annotated unique rearrangements. TCR breadth was compared between groups using two-sided Wilcoxon rank-sum tests. Entries here come from immuneACCESS through TCRdb and include only in-frame sequences with V and J called. Some clones fail to appear in such tables; in the studies checked, an unresolved V gene covers under half of the shortfall, and the cause of the remainder is unknown. That table is the source of V, J and clone size, and D and trimming were worked out from the DNA. Present in this sample are hundreds of thousands of clones, about 85% of which were seen just once. The ten top clones hold 6.4% of the sample.

A word on this clone: No antigen is known for it. No much larger clone is present one base from it, and per-base qualities are unavailable.

The chain joins TRBV18 to TRBJ1-6, with the D gene call left open. The specimen comprised peripheral blood, sampled in a trial of Ad26.COV2.S vaccine versus placebo. The TCR comes from a person between 18 and 60 years old who received the Ad26.COV2.S COVID-19 vaccine or a placebo. For the CDR3, the sequence is CASSIQDFYNSPLHF. The nucleotide sequence reads as follows: TGTGCCAGCTCTATTCAAGACTTCTATAATTCACCCCTCCACTTT. With the rest looked up from the reference TRBV18 and TRBJ1-6 genes rather than sequenced, the full variable domain is NAGVMQNPRHLVRRRGQEARLRCSPMKGHSHVYWYRQLPEEGLKFMVYLQKENIIDESGMPKERFSAEFPKEGPSILRIQQVVRGDSAAYFCASSIQDFYNSPLHFGNGTRLTVT.